One sample yielded the 13 T cell receptor beta chains listed below, sequenced in a study of human T cells and chemical hapten exposure. The time point is: pre-sensitization, week 0. Treatment in this sample: therapeutic diphenylcyclopropenone sensitization with weekly scalp DPC. TCRdb called the RACE reads again in MiXCR, with one record for every CDR3 protein. The sample has 250,000 or so distinct CDR3 sequences, around 9.3% seen once. The source was whole blood, collected in connection with sensitization to the hapten diphenylcyclopropenone (DPC). Every receptor here comes from a woman aged 40 to 50 with alopecia areata. Some clones in this sample may be carry-over from other donors' samples.

This clonotype appeared many times. The genes are TRBV20-1 and TRBJ1-6, with D possibly TRBD1 on 6 matching bases. The V and J ends lost 2 bases and 0 bases respectively, with 8 bases between them. The CDR3 spans 15 residues. Germline lookup yields CDR1 DFQATT and CDR2 SNEGSKA (reference sequence). The CDR3 nucleotides read TGCAGTGCTAGACAGGGGAGCTCCTATAATTCACCCCTCCACTTT. Translating gives CSARQGSSYNSPLHF.

The chain combines TRBV13 with TRBJ2-4, with 8 bases matching TRBD1. From germline, CDR1 is PRHDT and CDR2 FYEKMQ (reference sequence). CDR3 length equals 14 residues. J gave up 7 bases and V 4 bases, and 6 bases lay outside the gene matches. CDR3 DNA sequence: TGTGCCAGCAGCTCCCGGACAGGGTCGAACATTCAGTACTTC. Its protein is CASSSRTGSNIQYF.

The chain has TRBV6-6 and TRBJ2-1; D is ambiguous. This CDR3 has 14 residues. From germline, CDR1 is MNHNY and CDR2 SVGAGI (reference sequence). Trimming pared 6 bases from V and 5 bases from J, leaving 14 bases between. This CDR3 reads CASRYLGSNNEQFF. In DNA form, the CDR3 reads TGTGCCAGCAGGTACCTGGGCAGCAACAATGAGCAGTTCTTC.

For this clonotype: Possible read error: a much larger clone is one base away. The V gene is TRBV11-1, the J gene TRBJ2-7, with D hard to call. There are 12 residues in the CDR3. Germline CDR1 and CDR2: SGHAT and FQDESV (reference sequence). Between the trimmed V and J ends, which lost 3 bases and 3 bases, there was a span of 6 bases. The CDR3 reads CASSFMGYEQYF. Here the CDR3 DNA reads TGTGCCAGCAGCTTCATGGGCTACGAGCAGTACTTC.

This clonotype was detected only a few times. V is TRBV2 and J is TRBJ2-2; D call uncertain. The CDR3 is 13 amino acids. The V end was cut by 3 bases, the J end by 6 bases, with 8 bases between. Looked up from germline, CDR1 is SNHLY and CDR2 is FYNNEI. CDR3 sequence (DNA): TGTGCCAGCAGTGATTCCAGCCCCGGGGAGCTGTTTTTT. As protein: CASSDSSPGELFF.

This clonotype was detected ten times or more. The chain combines TRBV7-2 with TRBJ2-3, with 9 bases fitting TRBD1. The CDR3 has 15 amino acids. V shed 2 bases and J 4 bases; nucleotides not matched to a gene: 4. Germline lookup yields CDR1 SGHTA and CDR2 FQGNSA. This CDR3 reads CASSLTGQGPDTQYF. The DNA for the CDR3 is TGTGCCAGCAGCTTAACGGGACAGGGACCAGATACGCAGTATTTT.

This clonotype was detected many times. V is TRBV7-2 and J is TRBJ2-1; 8 nucleotides align to TRBD2. CDR1 is SGHTA and CDR2 is FQGNSA in the germline V gene. V gave up 5 bases and J gave up 9 bases; unmatched junction bases: 12. This CDR3 has 15 amino acids. The CDR3 here is CASSLPPSGSLEQFF. Written as DNA, the CDR3 is TGTGCCAGCAGCCTCCCCCCGAGCGGGAGCCTTGAGCAGTTCTTC.

The J gene is TRBJ2-7, the V gene TRBV12-3 or TRBV12-4; D uncertain. Between the trimmed V and J ends, which lost 3 bases and 12 bases, there was a span of 15 bases. This CDR3 has 12 amino acids. CDR3 sequence: CASSFSREEPYF. For the CDR3, the DNA is TGTGCCAGCAGTTTTAGTAGGGAAGAACCGTACTTC.

In its sample, this clonotype was seen a few times. J is TRBJ2-7 and V is TRBV6-5; 7 bases are a match to TRBD1. CDR1 is MNHEY, CDR2 SVGAGI, per germline. The CDR3 length is 15 residues. J gave up 4 bases and V 6 bases, and 12 bases lay outside the gene matches. The CDR3 nucleotides are TGTGCCAGCAGACCCACCGGGACAGTGGCTTACGAGCAGTACTTC. This encodes CASRPTGTVAYEQYF.

This chain connects TRBV29-1 to TRBJ2-5; D gene uncertain. V lost 3 bases and J 5 bases, leaving 22 bases between the germline ends. Looked up from germline, CDR1 is SQVTM and CDR2 is ANQGSEA. This CDR3 spans 16 amino acids. The CDR3 loop is CSVDGPLLLIGETQYF. Written as DNA, the CDR3 is TGCAGCGTTGACGGCCCCCTTCTCCTAATCGGGGAGACCCAGTACTTC.

This clonotype was seen at least ten times. The V gene is TRBV3-1, the J gene TRBJ1-2, with 7 bases aligning to TRBD1. Germline assignment: CDR1 LGHDT and CDR2 YNNKEL (reference sequence). CDR3 length: 15 residues. With V trimmed by 3 bases and J by 3 bases, 7 bases remained unmatched. The CDR3 DNA follows: TGTGCCAGCAGCCACGACAGGGATTGGTACTATGGCTACACCTTC. Translation gives CASSHDRDWYYGYTF.

This clonotype came up a few times. This sequence joins TRBV2 and TRBJ1-4; D gene unclear. CDR1 and CDR2 from the germline V gene are SNHLY and FYNNEI. V was clipped by 6 bases and J by 7 bases, with 18 bases between them. The CDR3 is 15 residues long. The CDR3 DNA reads TGTGCCAGCAGCCTAGCACCGGACCCATCTGAAAAACTGTTTTTT. Protein sequence: CASSLAPDPSEKLFF.

This sequence joins TRBV9 and TRBJ2-1; D unresolved. Germline CDR1 is SGDLS and CDR2 is YYNGEE. This CDR3 region has 15 residues. The V gene lost 3 bases and the J gene lost 12 bases, with 22 bases spanning the gap. CDR3 nucleotide sequence: TGTGCCAGCAGCGCATCCACTAACTCCCCCCATGGGCAGTTCTTC. Amino acid sequence: CASSASTNSPHGQFF.